Here is one T cell receptor (beta chain) with its context. What it binds is unknown. The data originate from a study of OX40 agonist ivuxolimab in advanced cancers. Study overall: The patients received agonistic anti-OX40 (CD134) antibody ivuxolimab. With a range of roughly 20 to 85, age averaged 60 years, and roughly 80% were male. Three dose-escalation patients had partial responses: one with hepatocellular carcinoma and two with cutaneous melanoma.

The repertoire was sequenced with immunoSEQ multiplex PCR; TCRdb's copy has only in-frame clones and lacks some. The table has around 80,000 clones, 89% seen once; the top ten hold about 0.2%. Trimming removed 1 base from V and 1 base from J, with 7 bases in between. The CDR3 has 14 amino acids. Germline V gives CDR1 SNHLY, CDR2 FYNNEI. Findings and limits, study-wide: CD4+ and CD8+ T cells in blood underwent clonal expansion by week 6 at 0.1 to 3.0 mg/kg.

The source of this sequence is an adult with an advanced solid tumor such as melanoma, head and neck, liver or kidney cancer. Sequencing used CD4+ or CD8+ T cells sorted from blood, obtained in a trial of the OX40 agonist ivuxolimab. The J gene is TRBJ1-1, the V gene TRBV2; D is uncertain. The DNA of the CDR3 is TGTGCCAGCAGTGAAGTAGCAGGGAACACTGAAGCTTTCTTT. Protein: CASSEVAGNTEAFF.